This TCR beta chain was captured in a study of blood T cells in healthy people across ages. Whole-study findings and limits: Diversity of TCR beta correlated strongly with naive T cell percentage.

Combining a sample-barcoded 5' primer with a J-beta primer mix, a second PCR ran for 7 to 11 cycles. Any given sample supplied a minimum of 2.5 million CDR3-containing paired-end reads. MiXCR, applied by TCRdb to the 5' RACE reads, yields one record per CDR3 protein. The sample has more than 750,000 distinct CDR3 sequences; around 29% are singletons. Germline values: CDR1 ENHRY, CDR2 SYGVKD. V lost 4 bases, J lost 1 base, and 10 bases lay in between. The CDR3 runs 14 residues. This clonotype was picked up many times. Its antigen is undetermined. These same records also appear under a second study, on T cells of mothers and their children.

The sequence was collected from a woman aged 40 to 50 in good health. The sample was blood. The chain combines TRBV10-3 with TRBJ1-1; D ambiguous. The CDR3, as DNA: TGTGCCATCAGTGCGGCACAGTCGAACACTGAAGCTTTCTTT. Its protein product is CAISAAQSNTEAFF.